This TCR beta chain was profiled in a study of blood T cell repertoires in COVID-19. Study background: Some COVID-19 samples were acute and others convalescent; all came from the United States, Italy and Spain. T cells, B-cell-depleted T cells, or PBMCs supplied cDNA or gDNA.

Looked up from germline, CDR1 is SNHLY and CDR2 is FYNNEI. The CDR3 consists of 15 residues. With 6 bases removed from V and 2 bases from J, the gap between germline ends came to 15 bases. Authors' analysis steps: Amplification of reference gene primers provided the estimated nucleated cell counts. Method: immunoSEQ multiplex PCR; TCRdb's copy keeps in-frame clones and lacks some. The DNA gave D and trimming, while V, J and clone size come from that table. The sample includes roughly 150,000 clones, approximately 90% of them seen just once. The chain combines TRBV2 with TRBJ2-3; a possible D gene is TRBD2 (6 bases). What was sequenced was peripheral blood. The receptor was isolated from a man aged 45-65 years who had recovered from COVID-19. CDR3 sequence reads: CASRGGQGLTDTQYF. CDR3 DNA: TGTGCCAGCAGGGGCGGGCAGGGACTCACAGATACGCAGTATTTT.